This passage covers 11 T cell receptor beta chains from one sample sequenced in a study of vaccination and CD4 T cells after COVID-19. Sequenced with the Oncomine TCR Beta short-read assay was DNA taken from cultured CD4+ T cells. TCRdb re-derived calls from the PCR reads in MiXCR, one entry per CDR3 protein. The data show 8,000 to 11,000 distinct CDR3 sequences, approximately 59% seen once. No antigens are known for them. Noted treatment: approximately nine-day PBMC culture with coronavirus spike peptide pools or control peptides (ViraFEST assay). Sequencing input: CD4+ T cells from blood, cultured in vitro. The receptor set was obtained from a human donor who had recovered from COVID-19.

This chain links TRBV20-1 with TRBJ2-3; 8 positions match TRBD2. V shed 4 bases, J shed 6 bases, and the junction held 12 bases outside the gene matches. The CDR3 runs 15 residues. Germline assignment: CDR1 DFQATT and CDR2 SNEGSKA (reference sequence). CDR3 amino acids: CSATKSGGRADTQYF. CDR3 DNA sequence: TGCAGTGCTACAAAATCGGGGGGGCGAGCGGATACGCAGTATTTT.

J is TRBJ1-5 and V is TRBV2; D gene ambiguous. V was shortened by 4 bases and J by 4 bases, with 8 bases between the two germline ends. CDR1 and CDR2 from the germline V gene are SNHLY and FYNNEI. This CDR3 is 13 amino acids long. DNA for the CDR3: TGTGCCAGCAGTGGGAAGTTAAATCAGCCCCAGCATTTT. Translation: CASSGKLNQPQHF.

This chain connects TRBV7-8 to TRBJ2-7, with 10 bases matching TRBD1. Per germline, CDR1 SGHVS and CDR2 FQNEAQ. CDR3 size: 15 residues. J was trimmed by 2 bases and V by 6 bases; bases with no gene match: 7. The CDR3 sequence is CASSLTGTGAYEQYF. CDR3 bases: TGTGCCAGCAGTCTAACCGGGACAGGGGCCTACGAGCAGTACTTC.

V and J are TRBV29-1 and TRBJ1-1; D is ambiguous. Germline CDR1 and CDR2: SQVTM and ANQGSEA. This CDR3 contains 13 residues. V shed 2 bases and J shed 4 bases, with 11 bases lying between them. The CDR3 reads CSVELLSGTEAFF. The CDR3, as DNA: TGCAGCGTTGAACTTCTCAGTGGCACTGAAGCTTTCTTT.

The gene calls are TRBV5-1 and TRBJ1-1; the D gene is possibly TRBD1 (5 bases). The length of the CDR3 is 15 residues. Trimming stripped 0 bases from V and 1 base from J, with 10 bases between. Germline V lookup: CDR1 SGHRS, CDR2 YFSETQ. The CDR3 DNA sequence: TGCGCCAGCAGCTTGGGGGGGGTAAAGAACACTGAAGCTTTCTTT. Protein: CASSLGGVKNTEAFF.

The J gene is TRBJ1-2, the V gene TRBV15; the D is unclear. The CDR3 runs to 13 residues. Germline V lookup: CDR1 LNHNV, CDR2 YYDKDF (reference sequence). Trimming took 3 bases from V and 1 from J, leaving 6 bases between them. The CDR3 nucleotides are TGTGCCACCAGCAGGGGCGGTAACTATGGCTACACCTTC. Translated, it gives CATSRGGNYGYTF.

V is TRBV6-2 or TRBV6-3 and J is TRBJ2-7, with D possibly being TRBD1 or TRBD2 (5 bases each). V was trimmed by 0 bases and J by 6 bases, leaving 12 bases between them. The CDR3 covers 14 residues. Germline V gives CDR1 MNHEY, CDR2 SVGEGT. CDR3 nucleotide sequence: TGTGCCAGCAGTTACTCACTACAGGAGGCCGAGCAGTACTTC. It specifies CASSYSLQEAEQYF.

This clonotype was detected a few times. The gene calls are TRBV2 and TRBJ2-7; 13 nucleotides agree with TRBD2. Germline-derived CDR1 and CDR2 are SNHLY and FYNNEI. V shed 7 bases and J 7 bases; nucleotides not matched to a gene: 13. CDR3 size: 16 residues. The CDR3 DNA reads TGTGCCAGCAACCCCTTGCCGGGACTAGCGGGATTAGAGCAGTACTTC. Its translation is CASNPLPGLAGLEQYF.

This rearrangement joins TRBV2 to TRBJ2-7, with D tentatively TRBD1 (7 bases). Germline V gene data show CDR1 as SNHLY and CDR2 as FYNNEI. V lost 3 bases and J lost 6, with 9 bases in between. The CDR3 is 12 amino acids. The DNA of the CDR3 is TGTGCCAGCAGTGAGGAGGGGGCCGAGCAGTACTTC. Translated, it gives CASSEEGAEQYF.

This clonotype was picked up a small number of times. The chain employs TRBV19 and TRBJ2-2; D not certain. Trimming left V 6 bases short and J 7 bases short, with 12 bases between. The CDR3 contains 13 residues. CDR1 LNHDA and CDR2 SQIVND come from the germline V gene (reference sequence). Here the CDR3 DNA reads TGTGCCAGTAGAGGGTTGCTAGACGGGGAGCTGTTTTTT. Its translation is CASRGLLDGELFF.

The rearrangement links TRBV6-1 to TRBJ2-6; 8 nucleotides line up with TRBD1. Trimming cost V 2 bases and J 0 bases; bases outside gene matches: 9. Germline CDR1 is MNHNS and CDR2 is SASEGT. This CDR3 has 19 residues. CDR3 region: CASSENGQGTSSGANVLTF. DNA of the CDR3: TGTGCCAGCAGTGAAAACGGACAGGGAACTTCCTCTGGGGCCAACGTCCTGACTTTC.